Listed below are T cell receptor beta chains from one sample, sequenced in a study of technical replicates of blood from several donors. Sequencing was performed with immunoSEQ multiplex PCR; in TCRdb, only in-frame clones are kept and a portion is missing. The table records roughly 70,000 clones, roughly 93% of them present only once. The material sequenced was T cells isolated from PBMCs. These receptors were obtained from a human donor in good health. CDR3s leave out the opening cysteine and the closing phenylalanine or tryptophan. The size entry is marked missing in some rows and otherwise reads once, few, many or a size class.

abundance,v_gene,j_gene,CDR3aa
-,TRBV5-6,TRBJ1-4,ASSQGLNEKLF
-,TRBV7-9,TRBJ2-7,ASEGLAGGPIYEQY
-,TRBV6-1,TRBJ1-5,ASSARTGVSNQPQH
-,TRBV28,TRBJ2-7,ASSHIWVDGSYEQY
-,TRBV10-2,TRBJ2-7,ASSEAAGQGFGYEQY
-,TRBV4-1,TRBJ2-4,ASSQGVPLAKNIQY
-,TRBV10-3,TRBJ2-1,AIGALAGSTIGNEQF
-,TRBV2,TRBJ1-6,ASHEEKSLH
-,TRBV5-1,TRBJ2-3,ASSLLETGSTDTQY
-,TRBV10-3,TRBJ1-5,AISYRGTEPQH
few,TRBV5-1,TRBJ2-7,ASRIDRGEQY
-,TRBV6-5,TRBJ1-1,ASRDFGGTEAF
once,TRBV29-1,TRBJ1-2,SAGQSRGYT
-,TRBV5-3,TRBJ2-7,ARSPDRGRDEQY
once,TRBV7-9,TRBJ2-7,ASSSVDEQY
-,TRBV6-1,TRBJ2-1,ASSEVPEGEQF
-,TRBV6-5,TRBJ1-2,ASSPFGGDYGYT
-,TRBV4-2,TRBJ2-1,ASSPLPGSSYNEQF
-,TRBV7-9,TRBJ2-7,ASSQTGTSGKAYEQY
-,TRBV5-5,TRBJ2-7,ASSPGRTTYEQY
-,TRBV11-3,TRBJ2-2,ASSPGGGTGELF